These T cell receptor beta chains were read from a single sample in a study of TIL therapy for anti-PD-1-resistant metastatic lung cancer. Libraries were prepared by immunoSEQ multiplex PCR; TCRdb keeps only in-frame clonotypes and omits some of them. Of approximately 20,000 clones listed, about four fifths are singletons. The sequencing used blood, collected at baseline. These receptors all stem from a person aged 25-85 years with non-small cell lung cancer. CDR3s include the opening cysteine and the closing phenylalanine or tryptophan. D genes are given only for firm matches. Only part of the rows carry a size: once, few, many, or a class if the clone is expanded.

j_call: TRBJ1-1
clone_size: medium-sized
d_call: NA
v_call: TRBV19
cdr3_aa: CASRPTRPGTEAFF
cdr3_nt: TGTGCCAGTAGGCCTACACGGCCGGGGACTGAAGCTTTCTTT

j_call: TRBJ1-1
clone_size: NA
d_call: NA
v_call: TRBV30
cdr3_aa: CAWSGWSGGLANTEAFF
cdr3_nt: TGTGCCTGGAGTGGGTGGTCGGGGGGGCTGGCGAACACTGAAGCTTTCTTT

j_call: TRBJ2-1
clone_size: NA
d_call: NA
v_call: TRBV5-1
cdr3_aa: CASSWTPTRQKTYNEQFF
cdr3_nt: TGCGCCAGCAGCTGGACCCCTACCCGACAGAAAACCTACAATGAGCAGTTCTTC

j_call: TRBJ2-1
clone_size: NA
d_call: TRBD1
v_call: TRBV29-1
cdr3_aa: CSVVWTGFGEQFF
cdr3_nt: TGCAGCGTTGTGTGGACAGGGTTTGGTGAGCAGTTCTTC

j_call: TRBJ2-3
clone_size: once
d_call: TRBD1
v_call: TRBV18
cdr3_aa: CASSPRQGALTDTQYF
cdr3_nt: TGTGCCAGCTCGCCACGACAGGGGGCTTTGACAGATACGCAGTATTTT

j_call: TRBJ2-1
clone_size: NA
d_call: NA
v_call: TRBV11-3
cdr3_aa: CASSLAHRDEQFF
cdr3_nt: TGTGCCAGCAGCTTAGCACACCGGGATGAGCAGTTCTTC

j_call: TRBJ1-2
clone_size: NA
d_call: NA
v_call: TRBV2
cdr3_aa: CASSENRDPYGYTF
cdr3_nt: TGTGCCAGCAGTGAAAACAGGGATCCCTATGGCTACACCTTC

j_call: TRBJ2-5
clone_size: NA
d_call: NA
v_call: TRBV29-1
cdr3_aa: CSVEVGLGETQYF
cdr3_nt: TGCAGCGTTGAGGTAGGGCTTGGAGAGACCCAGTACTTC

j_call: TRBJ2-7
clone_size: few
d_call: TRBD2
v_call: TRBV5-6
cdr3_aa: CASSAEVSGRSSYEQYF
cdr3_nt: TGTGCCAGCAGCGCGGAAGTGAGCGGGAGATCCTCCTACGAGCAGTACTTC

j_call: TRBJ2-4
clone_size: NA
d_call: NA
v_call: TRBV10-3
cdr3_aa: CAISEPSQGNIQYF
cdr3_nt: TGTGCCATCAGTGAACCCAGCCAGGGTAACATTCAGTACTTC

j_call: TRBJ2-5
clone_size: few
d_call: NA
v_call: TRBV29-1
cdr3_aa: CSVGAEVGPQYF
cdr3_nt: TGCAGCGTTGGAGCTGAGGTGGGGCCCCAGTACTTC

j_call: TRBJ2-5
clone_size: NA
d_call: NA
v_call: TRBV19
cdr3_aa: CASSIGRLGETQYF
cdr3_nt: TGTGCCAGTAGTATAGGTAGGCTTGGAGAGACCCAGTACTTC

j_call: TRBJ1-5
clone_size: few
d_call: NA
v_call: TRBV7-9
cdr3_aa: CASSLGGNSNQPQHF
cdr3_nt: TGTGCCAGCAGCTTAGGAGGCAATAGCAATCAGCCCCAGCATTTT

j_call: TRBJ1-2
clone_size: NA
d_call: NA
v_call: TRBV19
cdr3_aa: CASTFNYGYTF
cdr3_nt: TGTGCCAGTACCTTTAACTATGGCTACACCTTC

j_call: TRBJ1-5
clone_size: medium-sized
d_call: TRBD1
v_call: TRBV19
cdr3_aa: CASRLDRSSNQPQHF
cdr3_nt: TGTGCCAGTAGACTGGACAGGAGTAGCAATCAGCCCCAGCATTTT

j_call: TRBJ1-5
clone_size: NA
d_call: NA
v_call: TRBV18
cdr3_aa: CASSPDSGVQPQHF
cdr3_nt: TGTGCCAGCTCACCAGATTCAGGGGTTCAGCCCCAGCATTTT

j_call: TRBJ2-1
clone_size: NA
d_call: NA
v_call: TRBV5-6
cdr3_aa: CASSSLGLYNEQFF
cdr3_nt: TGTGCCAGCAGCTCCCTTGGACTTTACAATGAGCAGTTCTTC

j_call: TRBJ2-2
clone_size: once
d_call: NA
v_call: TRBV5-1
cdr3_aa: CASSFRGGELFF
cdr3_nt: TGCGCCAGCAGCTTTAGGGGCGGGGAGCTGTTTTTT

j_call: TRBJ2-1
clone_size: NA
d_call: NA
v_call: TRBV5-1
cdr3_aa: CASSLGTVSYNEQFF
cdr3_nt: TGCGCCAGCAGCTTGGGAACGGTCTCCTACAATGAGCAGTTCTTC

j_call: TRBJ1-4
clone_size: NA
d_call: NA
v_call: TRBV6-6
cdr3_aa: CASKLSEEKLFF
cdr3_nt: TGTGCCAGCAAGCTAAGCGAGGAAAAACTGTTTTTT

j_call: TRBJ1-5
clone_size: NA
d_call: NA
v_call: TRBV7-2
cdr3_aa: CASSLQGPARNQPQHF
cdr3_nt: TGTGCCAGCAGCCTCCAGGGTCCGGCTAGGAATCAGCCCCAGCATTTT

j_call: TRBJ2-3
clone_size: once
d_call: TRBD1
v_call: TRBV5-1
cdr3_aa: CASHRTGVDTQYF
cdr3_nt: TGCGCCAGCCACCGGACAGGAGTGGATACGCAGTATTTT

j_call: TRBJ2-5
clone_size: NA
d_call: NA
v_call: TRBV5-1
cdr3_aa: CASSLDVLPETQYF
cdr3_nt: TGCGCCAGCAGCTTGGACGTTCTCCCAGAGACCCAGTACTTC

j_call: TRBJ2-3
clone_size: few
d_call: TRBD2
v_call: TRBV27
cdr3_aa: CASSLRSTGTSGTTDTQYF
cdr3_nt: TGTGCCAGCAGTTTAAGGTCTACCGGGACTAGCGGGACTACAGATACGCAGTATTTT

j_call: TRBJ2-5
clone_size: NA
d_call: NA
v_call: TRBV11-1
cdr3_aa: CASSFGLQETQYF
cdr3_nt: TGTGCCAGCAGCTTCGGCTTACAAGAGACCCAGTACTTC

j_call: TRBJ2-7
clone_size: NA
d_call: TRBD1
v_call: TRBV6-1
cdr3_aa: CASSVETGNYEQYF
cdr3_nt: TGTGCCAGCAGTGTCGAGACAGGGAACTACGAGCAGTACTTC

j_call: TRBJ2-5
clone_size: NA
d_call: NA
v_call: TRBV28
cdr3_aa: CASTGWETQYF
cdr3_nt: TGTGCCAGCACCGGCTGGGAGACCCAGTACTTC

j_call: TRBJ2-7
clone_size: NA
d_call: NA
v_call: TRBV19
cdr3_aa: CASRDSLYEQYF
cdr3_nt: TGTGCCAGTAGAGACAGCCTTTACGAGCAGTACTTC

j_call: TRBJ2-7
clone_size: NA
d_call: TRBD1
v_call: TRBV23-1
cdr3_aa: CASSQSGERDRVSYEQYF
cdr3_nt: TGCGCCAGCAGTCAATCGGGGGAGCGGGACAGGGTCTCCTACGAGCAGTACTTC

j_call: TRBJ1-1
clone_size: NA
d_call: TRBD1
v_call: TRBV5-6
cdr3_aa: CASSLGQGEAFF
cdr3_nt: TGTGCCAGCAGCTTGGGACAGGGAGAAGCTTTCTTT

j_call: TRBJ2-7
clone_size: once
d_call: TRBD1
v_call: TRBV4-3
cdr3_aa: CASSRRQGPYEQYF
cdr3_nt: TGCGCCAGCAGCAGACGACAGGGTCCCTACGAGCAGTACTTC

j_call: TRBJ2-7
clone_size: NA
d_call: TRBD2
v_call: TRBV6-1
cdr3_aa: CASSEAVAGVYEQYF
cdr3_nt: TGTGCCAGCAGTGAAGCGGTAGCGGGGGTCTACGAGCAGTACTTC

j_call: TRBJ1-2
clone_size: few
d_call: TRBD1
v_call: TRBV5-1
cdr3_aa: CASSPGQSHGYTF
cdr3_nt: TGCGCCAGCAGCCCGGGACAGTCTCATGGCTACACCTTC

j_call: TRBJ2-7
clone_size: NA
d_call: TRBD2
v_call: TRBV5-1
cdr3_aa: CASSLVGLDSEQYF
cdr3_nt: TGCGCCAGCAGCTTGGTGGGACTAGATTCCGAGCAGTACTTC

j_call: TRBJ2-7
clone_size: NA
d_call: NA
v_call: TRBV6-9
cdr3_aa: CASSSAGSDEQYF
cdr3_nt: TGTGCCAGCAGTTCTGCAGGGAGCGACGAGCAGTACTTC

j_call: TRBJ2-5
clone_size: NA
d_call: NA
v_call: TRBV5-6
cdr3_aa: CASSLAGRAQETQYF
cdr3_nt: TGTGCCAGCAGCTTAGCCGGCAGGGCGCAAGAGACCCAGTACTTC

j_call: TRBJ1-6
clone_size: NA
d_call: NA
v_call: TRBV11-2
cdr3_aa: CASSFRGADSPLHF
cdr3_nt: TGTGCCAGCAGCTTTAGGGGCGCCGATTCACCCCTCCACTTT

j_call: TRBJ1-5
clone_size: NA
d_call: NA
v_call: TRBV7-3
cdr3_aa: CASSLMRDQPQHF
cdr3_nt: TGTGCCAGCAGCTTAATGCGGGATCAGCCCCAGCATTTT

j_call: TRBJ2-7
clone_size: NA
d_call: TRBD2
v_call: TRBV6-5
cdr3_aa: CASSSWGLAGAGEQYF
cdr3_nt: TGTGCCAGCAGTTCCTGGGGACTAGCGGGAGCGGGCGAGCAGTACTTC

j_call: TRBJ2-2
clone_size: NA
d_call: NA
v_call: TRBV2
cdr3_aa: CASLPQGTNTGELFF
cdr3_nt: TGTGCCAGCCTCCCCCAGGGAACGAACACCGGGGAGCTGTTTTTT

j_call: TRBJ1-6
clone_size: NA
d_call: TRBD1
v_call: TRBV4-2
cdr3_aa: CASSQGGDRRYSPLHF
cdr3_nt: TGTGCCAGCAGCCAAGGTGGGGACAGGAGATATTCACCCCTCCACTTT

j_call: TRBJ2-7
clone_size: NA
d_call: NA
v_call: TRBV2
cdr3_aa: CASSEGGGIVSYEQYF
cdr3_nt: TGTGCCAGCAGTGAGGGGGGAGGAATCGTCTCCTACGAGCAGTACTTC

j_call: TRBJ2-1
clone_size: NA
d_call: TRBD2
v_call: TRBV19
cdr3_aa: CASSIETSGSYEQFF
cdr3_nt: TGTGCCAGTAGTATAGAGACTAGCGGGAGTTATGAGCAGTTCTTC

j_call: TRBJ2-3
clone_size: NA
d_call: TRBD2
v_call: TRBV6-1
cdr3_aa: CASRRLAASTDTQYF
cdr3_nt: TGTGCCAGCAGGAGACTAGCGGCTAGCACAGATACGCAGTATTTT

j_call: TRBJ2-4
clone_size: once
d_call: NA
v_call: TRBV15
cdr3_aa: CATSRDRRPDPAKNIQYF
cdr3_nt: TGTGCCACCAGCAGAGATCGCAGGCCGGACCCAGCCAAAAACATTCAGTACTTC

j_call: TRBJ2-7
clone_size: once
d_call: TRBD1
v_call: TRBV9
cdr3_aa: CASSVAQGAGEQYF
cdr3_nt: TGTGCCAGCAGCGTAGCACAGGGGGCGGGGGAGCAGTACTTC